The sequence of this T cell receptor (beta chain) was determined in a study of T cell changes during pregnancy in multiple sclerosis. The data were produced by immunoSEQ multiplex PCR, yet TCRdb's version contains in-frame clones alone and is incomplete. The top ten clones hold 7.5% to 9.5% of a sample with fewer than 45,000 clones, approximately 94% of them seen once. The CDR3 is made up of 10 amino acids. The V end was cut by 2 bases, the J end by 9 bases, with 4 bases between. The germline V gene has CDR1 SNHLY and CDR2 FYNNEI. This rearrangement joins TRBV2 to TRBJ2-5; D unclear. Sequencing used CD8+ T cells from peripheral blood mononuclear cells, obtained in the third trimester of pregnancy. The sequence was collected from a female donor with multiple sclerosis, enrolled in a pregnancy study. The CDR3 loop reads CASSENSQYF. As DNA, the CDR3 is TGTGCCAGCAGTGAAAACTCCCAGTACTTC.